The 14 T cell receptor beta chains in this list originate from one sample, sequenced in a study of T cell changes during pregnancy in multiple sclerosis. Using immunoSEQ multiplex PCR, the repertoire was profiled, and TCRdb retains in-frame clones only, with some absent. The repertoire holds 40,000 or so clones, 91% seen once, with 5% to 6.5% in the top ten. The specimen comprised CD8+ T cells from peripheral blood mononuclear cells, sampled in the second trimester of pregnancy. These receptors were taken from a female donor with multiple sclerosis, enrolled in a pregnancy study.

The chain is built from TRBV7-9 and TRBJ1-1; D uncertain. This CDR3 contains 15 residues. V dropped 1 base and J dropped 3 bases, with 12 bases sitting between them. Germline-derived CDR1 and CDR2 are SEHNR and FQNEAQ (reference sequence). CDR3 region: CASSLVGRKDTEAFF. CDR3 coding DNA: TGTGCCAGCAGCTTAGTTGGGCGCAAGGACACTGAAGCTTTCTTT.

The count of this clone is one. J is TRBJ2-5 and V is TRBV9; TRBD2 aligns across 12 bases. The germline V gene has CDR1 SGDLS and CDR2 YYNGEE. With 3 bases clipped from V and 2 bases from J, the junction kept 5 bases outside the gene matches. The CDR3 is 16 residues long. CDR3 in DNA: TGTGCCAGCAGCGGGACTAGCGGGGTAACTCAAGAGACCCAGTACTTC. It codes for CASSGTSGVTQETQYF.

CDR3 protein: CASCGSTYNEQFF. CDR3 in DNA: TGTGCCAGTTGCGGAAGCACCTACAATGAGCAGTTCTTC. The J gene is TRBJ2-1, the V gene TRBV18; D uncertain. With 9 bases removed from V and 2 bases from J, the gap between germline ends came to 11 bases. Germline CDR1 reads KGHSH; CDR2 reads LQKENI. The length of the CDR3 is 13 residues.

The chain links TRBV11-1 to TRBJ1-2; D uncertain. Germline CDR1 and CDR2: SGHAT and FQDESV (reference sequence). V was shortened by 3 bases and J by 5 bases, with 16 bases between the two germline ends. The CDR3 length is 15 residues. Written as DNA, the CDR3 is TGTGCCAGCAGCTTCTCGGCAGGCGGACTATATGGCTACACCTTC. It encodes CASSFSAGGLYGYTF.

The CDR3 loop reads CASSESLQGASEAFF. The CDR3 nucleotides are TGTGCCAGCAGCGAATCCCTCCAGGGGGCGAGTGAAGCTTTCTTT. The chain recombines TRBV9 with TRBJ1-1, with 8 positions matching TRBD1. This CDR3 is 15 amino acids long. Germline values: CDR1 SGDLS, CDR2 YYNGEE. J gave up 7 bases and V 3 bases, and 11 bases lay outside the gene matches.

The CDR3 nucleotides are TGTGCCAGTTCAGGGGGCGCTGGGGCCAACGTCCTGACTTTC. Encoded protein: CASSGGAGANVLTF. The chain combines TRBV5-4 with TRBJ2-6; TRBD1 agrees at 8 bases. With 8 bases clipped from V and 2 bases from J, the junction kept 3 bases outside the gene matches. The CDR3 contains 14 residues. The germline V gene encodes CDR1 SGHNT and CDR2 YYREEE (reference sequence).

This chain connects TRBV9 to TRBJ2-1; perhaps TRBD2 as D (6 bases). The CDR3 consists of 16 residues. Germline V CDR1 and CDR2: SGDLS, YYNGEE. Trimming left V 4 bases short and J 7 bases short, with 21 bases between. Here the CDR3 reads CASSIAGTFLGNEQFF. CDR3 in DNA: TGTGCCAGCAGCATCGCCGGGACTTTTCTGGGGAATGAGCAGTTCTTC.

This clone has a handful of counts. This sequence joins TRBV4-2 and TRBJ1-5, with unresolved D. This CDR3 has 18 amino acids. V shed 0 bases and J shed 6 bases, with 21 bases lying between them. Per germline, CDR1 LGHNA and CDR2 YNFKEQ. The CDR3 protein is CASSQDLRGFTEAQPQHF. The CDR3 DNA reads TGTGCCAGCAGCCAAGATTTGCGTGGTTTCACCGAAGCTCAGCCCCAGCATTTT.

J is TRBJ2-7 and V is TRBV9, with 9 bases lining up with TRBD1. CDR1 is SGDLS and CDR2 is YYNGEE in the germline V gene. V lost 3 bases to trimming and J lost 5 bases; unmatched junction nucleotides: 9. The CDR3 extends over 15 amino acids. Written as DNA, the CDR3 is TGTGCCAGCAGCGGAGAGGGACAGGGCGTCGACGAGCAGTACTTC. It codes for CASSGEGQGVDEQYF.

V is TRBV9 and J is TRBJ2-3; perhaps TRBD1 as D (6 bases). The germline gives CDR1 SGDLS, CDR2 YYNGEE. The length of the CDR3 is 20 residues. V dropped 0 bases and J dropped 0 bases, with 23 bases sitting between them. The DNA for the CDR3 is TGTGCCAGCAGCGTAGTAGGGGCAAAGGACAGTTCGGATAGCACAGATACGCAGTATTTT. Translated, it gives CASSVVGAKDSSDSTDTQYF.

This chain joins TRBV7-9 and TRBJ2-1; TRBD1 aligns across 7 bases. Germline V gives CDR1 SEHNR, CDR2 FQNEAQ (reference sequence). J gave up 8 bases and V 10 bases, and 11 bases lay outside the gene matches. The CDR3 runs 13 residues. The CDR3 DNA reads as TGTGCCATCCGACAGGGAATGAGGGATGAGCAGTTCTTC. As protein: CAIRQGMRDEQFF.

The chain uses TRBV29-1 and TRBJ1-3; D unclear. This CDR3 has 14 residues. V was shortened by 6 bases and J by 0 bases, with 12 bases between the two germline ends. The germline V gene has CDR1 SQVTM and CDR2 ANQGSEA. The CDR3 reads CSVSGESSGNTIYF. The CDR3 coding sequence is TGCAGCGTGAGCGGGGAGAGCTCTGGAAACACCATATATTTT.

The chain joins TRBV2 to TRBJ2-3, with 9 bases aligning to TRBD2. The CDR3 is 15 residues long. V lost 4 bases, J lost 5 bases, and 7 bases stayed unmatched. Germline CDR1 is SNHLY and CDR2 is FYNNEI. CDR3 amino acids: CASSAAGGQQDTQYF. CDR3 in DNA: TGTGCCAGCAGTGCGGCGGGGGGGCAACAAGATACGCAGTATTTT.

The CDR3, as DNA: TGTGCCAGCAGCTCGGGACAGAGGTATGGCTACACCTTC. This translates into CASSSGQRYGYTF. The chain is built from TRBV7-6 and TRBJ1-2; 7 bases fit TRBD1. Per germline, CDR1 SGHVS and CDR2 FNYEAQ. The CDR3 runs to 13 residues. The V segment lost 4 bases and the J segment 5 bases; nucleotides outside the gene matches: 4.